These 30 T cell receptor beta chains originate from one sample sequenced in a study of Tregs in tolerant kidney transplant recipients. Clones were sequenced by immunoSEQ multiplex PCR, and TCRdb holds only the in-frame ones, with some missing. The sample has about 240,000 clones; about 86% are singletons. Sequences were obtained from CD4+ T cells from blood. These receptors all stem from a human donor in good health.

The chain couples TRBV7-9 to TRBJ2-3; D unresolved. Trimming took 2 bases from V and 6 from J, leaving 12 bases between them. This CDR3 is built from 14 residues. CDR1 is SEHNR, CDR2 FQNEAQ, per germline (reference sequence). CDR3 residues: CASSLLGLMDTQYF. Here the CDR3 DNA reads TGTGCCAGCAGCTTACTGGGCCTCATGGATACGCAGTATTTT.

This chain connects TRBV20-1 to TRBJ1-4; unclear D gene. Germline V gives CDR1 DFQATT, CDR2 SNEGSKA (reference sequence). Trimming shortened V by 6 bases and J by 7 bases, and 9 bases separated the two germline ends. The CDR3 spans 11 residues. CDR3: CSALGGEKLFF. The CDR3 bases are TGCAGTGCGCTCGGCGGTGAAAAACTGTTTTTT.

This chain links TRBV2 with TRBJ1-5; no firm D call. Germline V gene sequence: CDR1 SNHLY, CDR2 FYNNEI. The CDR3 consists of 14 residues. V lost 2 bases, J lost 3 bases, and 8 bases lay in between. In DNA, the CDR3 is TGTGCCAGCAGTGAAATAGATTACAATCAGCCCCAGCATTTT. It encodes CASSEIDYNQPQHF.

The CDR3 loop is CASSTTSGGYNEQFF. In nucleotides, the CDR3 is TGTGCCAGCAGCACAACTAGCGGGGGATACAATGAGCAGTTCTTC. This chain joins TRBV11-2 and TRBJ2-1; 11 nucleotides align to TRBD2. The CDR3 extends over 15 amino acids. Unmatched junction bases numbered 4, after V lost 5 bases and J lost 4 bases. CDR1 is SGHAT and CDR2 is FQNNGV in the germline V gene.

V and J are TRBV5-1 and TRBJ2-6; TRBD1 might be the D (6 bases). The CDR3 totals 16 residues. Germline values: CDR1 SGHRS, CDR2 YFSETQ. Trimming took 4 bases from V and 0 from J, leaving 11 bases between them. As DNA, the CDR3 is TGCGCCAGCAGCCGGGACACCTCCTCTGGGGCCAACGTCCTGACTTTC. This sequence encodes CASSRDTSSGANVLTF. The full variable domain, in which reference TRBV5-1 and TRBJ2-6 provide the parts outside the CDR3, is KAGVTQTPRYLIKTRGQQVTLSCSPISGHRSVSWYQQTPGQGLQFLFEYFSETQRNKGNFPGRFSGRQFSNSRSEMNVSTLELGDSALYLCASSRDTSSGANVLTFGAGSRLTVL.

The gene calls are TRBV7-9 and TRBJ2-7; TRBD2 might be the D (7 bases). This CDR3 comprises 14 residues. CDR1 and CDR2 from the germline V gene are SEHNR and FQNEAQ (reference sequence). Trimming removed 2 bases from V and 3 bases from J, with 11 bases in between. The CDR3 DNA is TGTGCCAGCAGCTTAATGGGAGGGGGCTACGAGCAGTACTTC. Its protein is CASSLMGGGYEQYF. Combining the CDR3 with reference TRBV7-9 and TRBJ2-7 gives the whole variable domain DTGVSQNPRHKITKRGQNVTFRCDPISEHNRLYWYRQTLGQGPEFLTYFQNEAQLEKSRLLSDRFSAERPKGSFSTLEIQRTEQGDSAMYLCASSLMGGGYEQYFGPGTRLTVT.

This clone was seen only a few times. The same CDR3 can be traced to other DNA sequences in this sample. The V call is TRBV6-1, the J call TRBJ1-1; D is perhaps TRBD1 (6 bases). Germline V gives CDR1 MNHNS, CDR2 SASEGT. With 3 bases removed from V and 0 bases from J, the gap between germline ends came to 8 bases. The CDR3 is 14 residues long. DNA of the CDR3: TGTGCCAGCAGTGACCACAGGGTGAACACTGAAGCTTTCTTT. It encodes CASSDHRVNTEAFF.

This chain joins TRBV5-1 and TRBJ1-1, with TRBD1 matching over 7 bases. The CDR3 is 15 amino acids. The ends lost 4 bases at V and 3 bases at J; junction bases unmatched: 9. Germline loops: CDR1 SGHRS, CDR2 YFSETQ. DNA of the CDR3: TGCGCCAGCAGCCGAAGGACAGGAGGGGACACTGAAGCTTTCTTT. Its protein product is CASSRRTGGDTEAFF.

This CDR3 is CASSQDSGTGRTQYF. The CDR3 region has the DNA TGTGCCAGCAGCCAAGATTCGGGGACAGGGAGGACCCAGTACTTC. The chain uses TRBV14 and TRBJ2-5; TRBD1 aligns across 9 bases. This CDR3 has 15 residues. J gave up 7 bases and V 0 bases, and 6 bases lay outside the gene matches. Germline assignment: CDR1 SGHDN and CDR2 FVKESK.

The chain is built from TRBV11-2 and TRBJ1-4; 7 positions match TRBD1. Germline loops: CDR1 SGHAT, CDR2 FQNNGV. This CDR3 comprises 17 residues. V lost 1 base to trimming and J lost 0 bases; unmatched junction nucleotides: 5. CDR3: CASSLVRQGATNEKLFF. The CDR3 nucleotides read TGTGCCAGCAGCTTAGTTCGCCAGGGGGCAACTAATGAAAAACTGTTTTTT.

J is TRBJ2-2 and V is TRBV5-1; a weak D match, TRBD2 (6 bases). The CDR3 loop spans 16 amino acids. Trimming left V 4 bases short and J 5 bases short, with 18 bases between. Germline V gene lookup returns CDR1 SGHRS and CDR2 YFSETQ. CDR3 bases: TGCGCCAGCAGCCCGGGCGCGGGGAGTGGGACCGGGGAGCTGTTTTTT. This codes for CASSPGAGSGTGELFF.

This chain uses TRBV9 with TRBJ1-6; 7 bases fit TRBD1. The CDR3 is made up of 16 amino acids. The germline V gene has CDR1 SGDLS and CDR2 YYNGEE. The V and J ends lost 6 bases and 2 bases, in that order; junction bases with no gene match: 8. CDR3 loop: CASTPGQRTYNSPLHF. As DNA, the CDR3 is TGTGCCAGCACCCCGGGACAGAGGACCTATAATTCACCCCTCCACTTT.

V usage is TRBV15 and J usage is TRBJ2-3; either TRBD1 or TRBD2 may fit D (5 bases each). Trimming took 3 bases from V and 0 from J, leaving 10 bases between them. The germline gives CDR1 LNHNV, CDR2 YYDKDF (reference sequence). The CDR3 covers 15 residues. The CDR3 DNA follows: TGTGCCACCAGCAGCCCCAGGGAGAGCACAGATACGCAGTATTTT. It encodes CATSSPRESTDTQYF.

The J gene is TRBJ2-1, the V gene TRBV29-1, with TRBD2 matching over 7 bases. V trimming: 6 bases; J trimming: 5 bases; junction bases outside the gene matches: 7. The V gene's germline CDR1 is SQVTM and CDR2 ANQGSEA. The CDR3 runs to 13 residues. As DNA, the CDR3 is TGCAGCGTAGAGCGGGATAGGGACAATGAGCAGTTCTTC. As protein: CSVERDRDNEQFF.

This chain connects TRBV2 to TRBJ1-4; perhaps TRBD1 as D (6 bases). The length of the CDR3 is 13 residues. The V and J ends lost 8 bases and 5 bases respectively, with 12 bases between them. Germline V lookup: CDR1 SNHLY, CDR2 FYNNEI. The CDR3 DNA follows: TGTGCCAGCGCCGACAGGCGGAATGAAAAACTGTTTTTT. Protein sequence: CASADRRNEKLFF. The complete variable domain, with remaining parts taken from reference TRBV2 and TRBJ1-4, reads EPEVTQTPSHQVTQMGQEVILRCVPISNHLYFYWYRQILGQKVEFLVSFYNNEISEKSEIFDDQFSVERPDGSNFTLKIRSTKLEDSAMYFCASADRRNEKLFFGSGTQLSVL.

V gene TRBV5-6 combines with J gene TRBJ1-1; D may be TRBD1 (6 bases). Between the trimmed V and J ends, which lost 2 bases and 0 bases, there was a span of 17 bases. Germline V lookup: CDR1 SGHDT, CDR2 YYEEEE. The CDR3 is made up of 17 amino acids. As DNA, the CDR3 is TGTGCCAGCAGCTTTCCCTTTACAGGGAACATGAACACTGAAGCTTTCTTT. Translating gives CASSFPFTGNMNTEAFF.

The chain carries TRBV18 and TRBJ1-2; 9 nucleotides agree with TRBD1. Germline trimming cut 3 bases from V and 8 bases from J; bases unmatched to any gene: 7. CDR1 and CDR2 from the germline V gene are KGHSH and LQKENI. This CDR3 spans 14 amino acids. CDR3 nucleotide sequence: TGTGCCAGCTCACCCGAACAGGGGGCGCTGGGCTACACCTTC. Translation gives CASSPEQGALGYTF.

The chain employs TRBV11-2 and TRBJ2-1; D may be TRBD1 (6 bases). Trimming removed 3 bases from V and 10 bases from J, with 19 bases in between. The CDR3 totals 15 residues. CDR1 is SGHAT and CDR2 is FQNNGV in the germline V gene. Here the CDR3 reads CASSLGYGGTKEQFF. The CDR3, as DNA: TGTGCCAGCAGCTTGGGATATGGGGGCACAAAGGAGCAGTTCTTC.

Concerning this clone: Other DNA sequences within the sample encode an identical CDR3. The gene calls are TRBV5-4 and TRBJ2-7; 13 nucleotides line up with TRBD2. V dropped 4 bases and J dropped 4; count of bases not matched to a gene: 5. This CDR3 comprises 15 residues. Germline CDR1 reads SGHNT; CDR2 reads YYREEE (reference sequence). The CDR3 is CASSLGLAGVYEQYF. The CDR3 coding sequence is TGTGCCAGCAGCCTTGGACTAGCGGGAGTTTACGAGCAGTACTTC.

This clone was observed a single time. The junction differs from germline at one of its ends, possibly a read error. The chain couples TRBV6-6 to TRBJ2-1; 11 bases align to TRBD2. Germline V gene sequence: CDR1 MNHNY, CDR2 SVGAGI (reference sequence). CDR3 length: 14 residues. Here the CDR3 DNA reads TGTGCCAGCACCACGACGGCCGGGACTAGCGGCCAACTCTTC. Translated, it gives CASTTTAGTSGQLF.

Here the CDR3 reads CASRPWDRGQPQHF. CDR3 nucleotide sequence: TGTGCCAGCAGACCTTGGGACAGGGGGCAACCCCAGCATTTT. The chain uses TRBV27 and TRBJ1-5, with TRBD1 identical over 12 bases. The CDR3 contains 14 residues. Germline CDR1 MNHEY, CDR2 SMNVEV (reference sequence). Germline trimming cut 6 bases from V and 10 bases from J; bases unmatched to any gene: 7.

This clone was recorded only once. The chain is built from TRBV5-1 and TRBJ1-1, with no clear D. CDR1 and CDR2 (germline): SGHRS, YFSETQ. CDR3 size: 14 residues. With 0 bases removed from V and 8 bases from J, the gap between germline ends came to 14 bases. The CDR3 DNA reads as TGCGCCAGCAGCTTGGCCTTAGGAGGAGGCGAAGCTTTCTTT. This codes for CASSLALGGGEAFF.

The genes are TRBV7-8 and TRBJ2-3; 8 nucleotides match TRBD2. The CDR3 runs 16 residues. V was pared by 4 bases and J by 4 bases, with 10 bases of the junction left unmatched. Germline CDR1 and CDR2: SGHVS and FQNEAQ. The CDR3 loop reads CASSWTSRPPADTQYF. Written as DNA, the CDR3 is TGTGCCAGCAGCTGGACTAGCCGACCTCCGGCAGATACGCAGTATTTT. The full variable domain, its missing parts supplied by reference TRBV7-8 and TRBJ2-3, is GAGVSQSPRYKVAKRGQDVALRCDPISGHVSLFWYQQALGQGPEFLTYFQNEAQLDKSGLPSDRFFAERPEGSVSTLKIQRTQQEDSAVYLCASSWTSRPPADTQYFGPGTRLTVL.

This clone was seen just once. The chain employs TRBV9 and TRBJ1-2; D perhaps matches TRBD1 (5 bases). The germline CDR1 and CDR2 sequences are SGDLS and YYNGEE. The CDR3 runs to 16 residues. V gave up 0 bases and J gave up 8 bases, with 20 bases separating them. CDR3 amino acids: CASSVGGSRSLSGYTF. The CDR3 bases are TGTGCCAGCAGCGTAGGGGGCTCGCGTTCCCTAAGCGGCTACACCTTC.

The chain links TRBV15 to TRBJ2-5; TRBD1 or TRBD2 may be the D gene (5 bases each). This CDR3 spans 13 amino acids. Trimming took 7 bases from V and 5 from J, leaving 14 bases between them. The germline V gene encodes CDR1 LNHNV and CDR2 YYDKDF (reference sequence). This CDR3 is CATTGLRGETQYF. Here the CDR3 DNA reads TGTGCCACCACGGGTCTACGGGGCGAGACCCAGTACTTC.

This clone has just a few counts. The CDR3 reads CASSLGTGAQYF. The CDR3 bases are TGTGCCAGCAGCTTGGGGACAGGGGCGCAGTACTTC. The rearrangement uses TRBV5-6 and TRBJ2-7; 9 nucleotides align to TRBD1. Trimming took 0 bases from V and 9 from J; bases not matched to a gene: 1. Germline V gives CDR1 SGHDT, CDR2 YYEEEE. This CDR3 is 12 amino acids long.

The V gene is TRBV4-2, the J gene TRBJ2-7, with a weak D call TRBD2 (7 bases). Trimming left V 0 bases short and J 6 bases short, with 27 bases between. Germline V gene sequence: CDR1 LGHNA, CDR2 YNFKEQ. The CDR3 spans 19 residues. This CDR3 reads CASSQDPFTRRRRGGEQYF. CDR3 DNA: TGTGCCAGCAGCCAAGATCCATTCACACGGCGCCGGAGGGGGGGCGAGCAGTACTTC.

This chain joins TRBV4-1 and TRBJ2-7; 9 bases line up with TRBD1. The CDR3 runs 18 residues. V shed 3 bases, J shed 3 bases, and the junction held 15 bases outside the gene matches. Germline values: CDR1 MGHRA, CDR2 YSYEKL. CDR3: CASSHPNPDRGEHYEQYF. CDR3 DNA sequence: TGCGCCAGCAGCCACCCTAACCCGGACAGGGGCGAACACTACGAGCAGTACTTC.

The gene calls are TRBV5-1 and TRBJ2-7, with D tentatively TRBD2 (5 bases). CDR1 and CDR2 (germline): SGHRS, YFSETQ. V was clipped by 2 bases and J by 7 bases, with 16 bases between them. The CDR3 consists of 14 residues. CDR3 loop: CASSLGSDILEQYF. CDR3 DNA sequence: TGCGCCAGCAGCTTAGGTAGCGACATTTTAGAGCAGTACTTC.

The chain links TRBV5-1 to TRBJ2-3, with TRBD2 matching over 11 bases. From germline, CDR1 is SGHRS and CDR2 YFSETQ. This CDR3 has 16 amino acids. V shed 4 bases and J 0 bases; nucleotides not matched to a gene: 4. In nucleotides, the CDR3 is TGCGCCAGCAGCAGGGGGACTAGCGGTAGCACAGATACGCAGTATTTT. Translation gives CASSRGTSGSTDTQYF. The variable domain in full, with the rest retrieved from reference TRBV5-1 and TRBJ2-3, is KAGVTQTPRYLIKTRGQQVTLSCSPISGHRSVSWYQQTPGQGLQFLFEYFSETQRNKGNFPGRFSGRQFSNSRSEMNVSTLELGDSALYLCASSRGTSGSTDTQYFGPGTRLTVL.